Shown below are 21 T cell receptor beta chains from a single sample sequenced in a study of graft-versus-host responses after intestinal transplantation. Antigen specificity for these receptors is unknown. Sequencing was performed with immunoSEQ multiplex PCR; in TCRdb, only in-frame clones are kept and a portion is missing. Of approximately 90,000 clones listed, 85% to 95% are singletons. The sequences come from unstimulated CD8+ T cells sorted from spleen or lymph node cells, collected before intestinal transplant. These TCRs come from a human donor who received an intestinal transplant.

The rearrangement uses TRBV30 and TRBJ1-1; no reliable D call. The CDR3 spans 13 residues. V lost 2 bases and J 4 bases, leaving 11 bases between the germline ends. From germline, CDR1 is GTSNPN and CDR2 SVGIG (reference sequence). Here the CDR3 reads CAWSHEVGTEAFF. The CDR3 DNA reads as TGTGCCTGGAGTCACGAGGTGGGCACTGAAGCTTTCTTT.

This chain joins TRBV4-3 and TRBJ1-1; D ambiguous. Per germline, CDR1 LGHNA and CDR2 YSLEER. The CDR3 sequence is 15 residues long. The V end lost 1 base, the J end lost 3 bases, and 12 bases lay between the germline ends. The chain's CDR3 is CASSQVTGVYTEAFF. The CDR3 nucleotides read TGCGCCAGCAGCCAAGTCACCGGGGTATACACTGAAGCTTTCTTT.

The V gene is TRBV7-6, the J gene TRBJ2-3, with 16 nucleotides matching TRBD2. V lost 5 bases to trimming and J lost 0 bases; unmatched junction nucleotides: 11. In germline, CDR1 is SGHVS, CDR2 FNYEAQ. CDR3 length: 20 amino acids. The CDR3 coding sequence is TGTGCCAGCAGCAAACGTCCCGGGACTAGCGGGGGGGGCAGCACAGATACGCAGTATTTT. The encoded protein is CASSKRPGTSGGGSTDTQYF.

The chain's CDR3 is CASSEFGGAYGYTF. The CDR3 bases are TGTGCCAGCAGTGAATTTGGGGGCGCTTATGGCTACACCTTC. The rearrangement links TRBV25-1 to TRBJ1-2; perhaps TRBD1 as D (6 bases). The germline CDR1 and CDR2 sequences are MGHDK and SYGVNS. This CDR3 is built from 14 residues. V gave up 1 base and J gave up 5 bases, with 11 bases separating them.

A word on this clone: Other nucleotide sequences in the sample specify the same CDR3. This chain's CDR3 is CASSIIFGTGVMNEQFF. Here the CDR3 DNA reads TGTGCCAGTAGTATCATTTTCGGAACAGGGGTAATGAATGAGCAGTTCTTC. The chain combines TRBV19 with TRBJ2-1; TRBD1 aligns across 7 bases. The CDR3 contains 17 residues. The junction had 15 bases not matched to a gene; V was cut back by 3 bases and J by 7 bases. Germline V gene lookup returns CDR1 LNHDA and CDR2 SQIVND (reference sequence). Full variable domain (remainder filled in from reference TRBV19 and TRBJ2-1): DGGITQSPKYLFRKEGQNVTLSCEQNLNHDAMYWYRQDPGQGLRLIYYSQIVNDFQKGDIAEGYSVSREKKESFPLTVTSAQKNPTAFYLCASSIIFGTGVMNEQFFGPGTRLTVL.

V and J are TRBV27 and TRBJ2-7, with 8 bases that match TRBD2. V lost 5 bases to trimming and J lost 3 bases; unmatched junction nucleotides: 6. CDR3 length: 14 residues. In germline, CDR1 is MNHEY, CDR2 SMNVEV (reference sequence). The CDR3: CASSVSGGSYEQYF. The CDR3 DNA reads TGTGCCAGCAGTGTGAGCGGGGGTAGCTACGAGCAGTACTTC.

This clone was detected a few times. The rearrangement uses TRBV7-8 and TRBJ2-5; 9 nucleotides align to TRBD2. With V trimmed by 1 base and J by 2 bases, 11 bases remained unmatched. CDR1 SGHVS and CDR2 FQNEAQ come from the germline V gene. The length of the CDR3 is 18 residues. In DNA form, the CDR3 reads TGTGCCAGCAGCTTAGATCGCAGCGGGGGGACCCCTCAAGAGACCCAGTACTTC. Translation: CASSLDRSGGTPQETQYF.

The chain joins TRBV9 to TRBJ2-7, with D possibly being TRBD2 (6 bases). The CDR3 is made up of 14 amino acids. Trimming stripped 3 bases from V and 7 bases from J, with 17 bases between. The germline V gene has CDR1 SGDLS and CDR2 YYNGEE. In DNA form, the CDR3 reads TGTGCCAGCAGCGGGGGGGACGGAGGCGGGGAGCAGTACTTC. Residues: CASSGGDGGGEQYF.

The rearrangement uses TRBV6-1 and TRBJ2-7; the D is unclear. CDR1 MNHNS and CDR2 SASEGT come from the germline V gene. The CDR3 totals 13 residues. Trimming left V 1 base short and J 1 base short, with 5 bases between. This CDR3 reads CASSEGLSYEQYF. The CDR3, as DNA: TGTGCCAGCAGTGAAGGACTGTCCTACGAGCAGTACTTC.

V gene TRBV7-6 combines with J gene TRBJ2-7; perhaps TRBD2 as D (7 bases). CDR3 length: 15 residues. With 5 bases removed from V and 5 bases from J, the gap between germline ends came to 19 bases. Germline CDR1 SGHVS, CDR2 FNYEAQ. The CDR3 reads CASSKNGGPSNEQYF. CDR3 nucleotide sequence: TGTGCCAGCAGCAAGAACGGGGGGCCTTCGAACGAGCAGTACTTC.

V and J are TRBV6-5 and TRBJ2-2; the D gene is possibly TRBD1 (5 bases). Deletions cut 4 bases from V and 6 bases from J, with 9 bases between. Germline V gene data show CDR1 as MNHEY and CDR2 as SVGAGI. The CDR3 has 13 amino acids. This chain's CDR3 is CASSSGLAGELFF. CDR3 DNA sequence: TGTGCCAGCAGTTCAGGGTTGGCCGGGGAGCTGTTTTTT.

This sequence joins TRBV5-6 and TRBJ1-1; D might be TRBD1 (6 bases). The CDR3 extends over 14 amino acids. The V and J ends lost 4 bases and 1 base respectively, with 11 bases between them. Per the germline V gene, CDR1 is SGHDT and CDR2 is YYEEEE. The CDR3 is CASSPPDRNTEAFF. The CDR3 DNA follows: TGTGCCAGCAGCCCCCCGGACAGGAACACTGAAGCTTTCTTT.

The chain uses TRBV4-3 and TRBJ1-1; D uncertain. With 1 base removed from V and 1 base from J, the gap between germline ends came to 10 bases. The CDR3 is 15 amino acids. CDR1 LGHNA and CDR2 YSLEER come from the germline V gene. CDR3 sequence reads: CASSQASQKNTEAFF. In nucleotides, the CDR3 is TGCGCCAGCAGCCAAGCGTCTCAGAAGAACACTGAAGCTTTCTTT.

Details on this clone: The junction shows a germline mismatch at one end, possibly a read error. The chain joins TRBV4-3 to TRBJ1-1, with D possibly being TRBD1 (6 bases). The CDR3 is made up of 14 amino acids. CDR1 is LGHNA and CDR2 is YSLEER in the germline V gene. The CDR3 sequence is CASRQVGWDTEAFF. CDR3 coding DNA: TGCGCCAGCAGGCAAGTAGGGTGGGACACGGAAGCTTTCTTT.

The genes are TRBV13 and TRBJ2-4; a weak D match, TRBD1 (6 bases). The CDR3 runs to 13 residues. Germline V gene data show CDR1 as PRHDT and CDR2 as FYEKMQ (reference sequence). The ends were cut back, 5 bases at V and 9 bases at J, with 14 bases in the middle. This CDR3 reads CASSPRGGSIQYF. Written as DNA, the CDR3 is TGTGCCAGCAGCCCAAGAGGGGGAAGCATTCAGTACTTC. Full variable domain (remainder filled in from reference TRBV13 and TRBJ2-4): AAGVIQSPRHLIKEKRETATLKCYPIPRHDTVYWYQQGPGQDPQFLISFYEKMQSDKGSIPDRFSAQQFSDYHSELNMSSLELGDSALYFCASSPRGGSIQYFGAGTRLSVL.

V usage is TRBV23-1 and J usage is TRBJ2-3; D is perhaps TRBD1 (6 bases). Being an ORF, TRBV23-1 has a function that is uncertain. Trimming shortened V by 8 bases and J by 2 bases, and 26 bases separated the two germline ends. This CDR3 spans 18 amino acids. The CDR3 is CASGQRRGTPLPTDTQYF. The CDR3 DNA follows: TGCGCCAGCGGGCAACGCAGGGGAACCCCTCTACCCACAGATACGCAGTATTTT.

The V call is TRBV7-9, the J call TRBJ2-5, with 7 bases lining up with TRBD1. CDR1 and CDR2 from the germline V gene are SEHNR and FQNEAQ (reference sequence). The CDR3 is 15 amino acids. Trimming cost V 5 bases and J 4 bases; bases outside gene matches: 10. CDR3 residues: CASSHWDSHTETQYF. CDR3 in DNA: TGTGCCAGCAGCCACTGGGACAGTCATACAGAGACCCAGTACTTC.

The chain combines TRBV7-2 with TRBJ1-2; perhaps TRBD1 as D (5 bases). The CDR3 consists of 13 residues. The V end was cut by 5 bases, the J end by 4 bases, with 11 bases between. CDR1 and CDR2 from the germline V gene are SGHTA and FQGNSA. CDR3 bases: TGTGCCAGCAGCCCGGGGGAGTCCTATGGCTACACCTTC. Its protein is CASSPGESYGYTF.

The gene calls are TRBV7-9 and TRBJ2-7; perhaps TRBD2 as D (5 bases). This CDR3 spans 13 amino acids. From germline, CDR1 is SEHNR and CDR2 FQNEAQ (reference sequence). Trimming cost V 4 bases and J 5 bases, with 12 bases left between them. This chain's CDR3 is CASSSWVGDEQYF. CDR3 nucleotides: TGTGCCAGCAGCTCTTGGGTCGGGGACGAGCAGTACTTC.

J is TRBJ2-2 and V is TRBV7-9, with D unresolved. Deletions cut 8 bases from V and 4 bases from J, with 8 bases between. Germline values: CDR1 SEHNR, CDR2 FQNEAQ (reference sequence). This CDR3 contains 12 residues. DNA of the CDR3: TGTGCCAGCCGATCAGGCACCGGGGAGCTGTTTTTT. Translation: CASRSGTGELFF.

The CDR3, as DNA: TGTGCCTGGAGTGCCGGGGTTTCCTACAATGAGCAGTTCTTC. Its translation: CAWSAGVSYNEQFF. The chain carries TRBV30 and TRBJ2-1; D is possibly TRBD2 (5 bases). Germline V gives CDR1 GTSNPN, CDR2 SVGIG (reference sequence). CDR3 length equals 14 residues. The ends were cut back, 1 base at V and 1 base at J, with 8 bases in the middle.